Listed below are T cell receptor beta chains from one sample, sequenced in a study of blood T cell repertoires in COVID-19. Assay used: immunoSEQ multiplex PCR; TCRdb lists only in-frame clones, some missing. This repertoire shows a few hundred thousand clones, around 89% found once; its top ten account for approximately 6.5%. Sequenced: peripheral blood. Source of these receptors: a man aged 18 to 30 who had recovered from COVID-19. Both conserved end residues are part of each CDR3. The D gene is left open where the match is weak. Where a row states a size, it is once, few, many or the class of an expanded clone; other rows omit it.

V	J	size	D	DNA	CDR3
TRBV12-5	TRBJ2-5	.	.	TGTGCTAGTGGTCACGGACAGGGAGGGCAAGAGACCCAGTACTTC	CASGHGQGGQETQYF
TRBV7-3	TRBJ2-5	.	TRBD1	TGTGCCAGCAGCCCCGGGACAGCCGAAGAGACCCAGTACTTC	CASSPGTAEETQYF
TRBV10-3	TRBJ1-2	.	TRBD1	TGTGCCATCAGGGACAGGTGCCAGGAAGGCTACACCTTC	CAIRDRCQEGYTF
TRBV7-3	TRBJ2-7	.	.	TGTGCCAGCAGCTTAGGGTTTGACAGTCCCGAGCAGTACTTC	CASSLGFDSPEQYF
TRBV5-1	TRBJ1-1	once	.	TGCGCCAGCAGCTTGGGGAGGCAGATGAACACTGAAGCTTTCTTT	CASSLGRQMNTEAFF
TRBV6-5	TRBJ1-5	once	TRBD1	TGTGCCAGCAGGCGGGGACAGGGGAGTGGTCAGCCCCAGCATTTT	CASRRGQGSGQPQHF
TRBV6-6	TRBJ2-6	.	.	TGTGCCAGCGCCCTAGCCGGGGCCAACGTCCTGACTTTC	CASALAGANVLTF
TRBV5-6	TRBJ2-7	.	TRBD1	TGTGCCAGCAGCTTGGAGGACAGGCTCTTTGATGACTCCTACGAGCAGTACTTC	CASSLEDRLFDDSYEQYF
TRBV4-1	TRBJ1-1	.	.	TGCGCCAGCAGCCGAGCCTCGGGACACCGGAACACTGAAGCTTTCTTT	CASSRASGHRNTEAFF
TRBV5-6	TRBJ2-7	.	.	TGTGCCAGCAGTCCCCCCTCGCCTACCTACGAGCAGTACTTC	CASSPPSPTYEQYF
TRBV27	TRBJ1-2	.	TRBD1	TGTGCCAGCAGCCCAGGGACAGACGCCTGGGGCTACACCTTC	CASSPGTDAWGYTF
TRBV5-1	TRBJ2-3	.	TRBD1	TGCGCCAGCAGCGCTAATACCGGGACAGGGCTTCCCTTTGCGGATACGCAGTATTTT	CASSANTGTGLPFADTQYF
TRBV7-9	TRBJ1-3	.	.	TGTGCCAGCAGCTTAGCGAATCAGTTATCTGGAAACACCATATATTTT	CASSLANQLSGNTIYF
TRBV11-2	TRBJ2-3	.	TRBD1	TGTGCCAGCAGCTTATGGGGGTGGGACAGGGACACAGATACGCAGTATTTT	CASSLWGWDRDTDTQYF
TRBV19	TRBJ1-1	.	.	TGTGCCAGTAAAGGGGTATGGATGAACACTGAAGCTTTCTTT	CASKGVWMNTEAFF
TRBV2	TRBJ2-1	.	TRBD2	TGTGCCAGCAGTGAAGTTCGTAGCGGGGGTTACAATGAGCAGTTCTTC	CASSEVRSGGYNEQFF
TRBV6-5	TRBJ1-5	.	.	TGTGCCAGCAGTTACTCGATAGGGAGCCGTCAGCCCCAGCATTTT	CASSYSIGSRQPQHF
TRBV6-4	TRBJ2-3	.	.	TGTGCCAGCAGTGACTTTATTGAGGCCTCCACAGATACGCAGTATTTT	CASSDFIEASTDTQYF
TRBV3-1/TRBV3-2	TRBJ2-7	.	.	TGTGCCAGCAGCCCAGGGCAGCTAACCTACGAGCAGTACTTC	CASSPGQLTYEQYF
TRBV18	TRBJ2-5	.	.	TGTGCCAGCTCAGAGGAGACCCAGTACTTC	CASSEETQYF
TRBV6-6	TRBJ1-5	.	.	TGTGCCAGCAGAGTACAGGGTAGCAATCAGCCCCAGCATTTT	CASRVQGSNQPQHF
TRBV9	TRBJ2-7	.	TRBD1	TGTGCCAGCAGCGTAGGGGGACAGGGCCCCTACGAGCAGTACTTC	CASSVGGQGPYEQYF
TRBV5-4	TRBJ2-1	once	.	TGTGCCAGCAGCCCCCCCAGGGCGGGAGAGCAGTTCTTC	CASSPPRAGEQFF
TRBV27	TRBJ2-3	.	TRBD1	TGTGCCAGCGGACAGGGCAGAGATACGCAGTATTTT	CASGQGRDTQYF
TRBV6-6	TRBJ2-7	.	.	TGTGCCAGCAGTGCCAGGGGATTCCAAACCTACGAGCAGTACTTC	CASSARGFQTYEQYF
TRBV5-8	TRBJ2-5	.	TRBD1	TGTGCCAGCAGCTTGCTTCGGACAGGTCCCGAGACCCAGTACTTC	CASSLLRTGPETQYF
TRBV18	TRBJ1-1	.	.	TGTGCCAGCTCACCTAACAGAGACACTGAAGCTTTCTTT	CASSPNRDTEAFF
TRBV12-5	TRBJ1-6	.	.	TGTGCTAGTGGTTTGGACACAGGAAATTCACCCCTCCACTTT	CASGLDTGNSPLHF
TRBV30	TRBJ2-2	.	TRBD2	TGTGCCTGGAGTGTCCGGGAGGCCCGGGGCACCGGGGAGCTGTTTTTT	CAWSVREARGTGELFF
TRBV7-8	TRBJ2-7	.	.	TGTGCCAGCAGCTTAGCTCGGGAGCCCTACGAGCAGTACTTC	CASSLAREPYEQYF
TRBV6-2/TRBV6-3	TRBJ1-1	.	.	TGTGCCAGCAGCGCTGGGGGGGCGGACACTGAAGCTTTCTTT	CASSAGGADTEAFF
TRBV3-1/TRBV3-2	TRBJ2-2	.	TRBD1	TGTGCCAGCAGCCCCCATGGGACAGGAAACACCGGGGAGCTGTTTTTT	CASSPHGTGNTGELFF
TRBV1	TRBJ1-2	.	.	TGCACCACTAGGGGCGGATATGGCTACACCTTC	CTTRGGYGYTF
TRBV7-9	TRBJ1-1	.	TRBD1	TGTGCCAGCAGCCCACGGGACAGGCGTGAAGCTTTCTTT	CASSPRDRREAFF
TRBV10-3	TRBJ2-4	.	.	TGTGCCATCAGTGAGTTTGGGGCGGCCAAAAACATTCAGTACTTC	CAISEFGAAKNIQYF
TRBV19	TRBJ1-1	.	.	TGTGCCAGTAGTATTGGGTCAGGGAGGACTGAAGCTTTCTTT	CASSIGSGRTEAFF
TRBV4-3	TRBJ2-3	.	TRBD2	TGCGCCAGCAGCCAAGATACTGCGGGGGGAACTAGCACAGATACGCAGTATTTT	CASSQDTAGGTSTDTQYF
TRBV29-1	TRBJ2-5	.	TRBD1	TGCAGCGTCGCAACAGGGGTCCTGTACCAAGAGACCCAGTACTTC	CSVATGVLYQETQYF
TRBV6-4	TRBJ2-2	.	.	TGTGCCAGCAGTGACTCGGACGGGGGGAACACCGGGGAGCTGTTTTTT	CASSDSDGGNTGELFF
TRBV18	TRBJ1-4	.	TRBD1	TGTGCCAGCTCAGTACGACAGGGCGGTAAAGAAAAACTGTTTTTT	CASSVRQGGKEKLFF
TRBV19	TRBJ1-1	.	.	TGTGCCAGTAGTATGGCTGGGGGCTCTGCGTTGGCTTTCTTT	CASSMAGGSALAFF
TRBV5-1	TRBJ2-1	.	TRBD2	TGCGCCAGCAGAGGTGGCGGGAGCGTCTACAATGAGCAGTTCTTC	CASRGGGSVYNEQFF
TRBV4-3	TRBJ1-1	.	TRBD1	TGCGCCAGCAGCCAAGACGTCTCCTTAACAGGGGGGAACACTGAAGCTTTCTTT	CASSQDVSLTGGNTEAFF
TRBV28	TRBJ2-2	.	.	TGTGCCAGCAGTTCGGGACAGAACACCGGGGAGCTGTTTTTT	CASSSGQNTGELFF
TRBV10-3	TRBJ2-1	.	TRBD2	TGTGCCACCCACCTGGGGCGGGAGGGTTTCGATGAGCAGTTCTTC	CATHLGREGFDEQFF